One sample yielded the 12 T cell receptor beta chains listed below, sequenced in a study of radiotherapy plus CTLA-4 blockade in lung cancer. TCRdb's table, derived via immunoSEQ multiplex PCR, lists solely in-frame clones and lacks some. Of about 46,000 clones listed, 70% to 80% are singletons. This sample comprised peripheral blood, obtained from a patient treated with radiotherapy plus ipilimumab. All receptors come from a human donor with non-small cell lung cancer who had a complete response to radiotherapy plus ipilimumab.

J is TRBJ2-5 and V is TRBV6-6; 10 nucleotides agree with TRBD1. There are 15 residues in the CDR3. Looked up from germline, CDR1 is MNHNY and CDR2 is SVGAGI (reference sequence). After removal of 2 bases from V and 2 bases from J, the junction contained 2 bases not matched to a gene. This chain's CDR3 is CASSYPDRGQETQYF. The CDR3 DNA reads TGTGCCAGCAGTTACCCGGACAGGGGGCAAGAGACCCAGTACTTC.

The V and J genes are TRBV4-3 and TRBJ1-5, with 7 bases lining up with TRBD1. Germline V lookup: CDR1 LGHNA, CDR2 YSLEER. V was pared by 1 base and J by 4 bases, with 4 bases of the junction left unmatched. The CDR3 has 15 amino acids. DNA of the CDR3: TGCGCCAGCAGCCAAGGCCCGACAGGGAATCAGCCCCAGCATTTT. Translating gives CASSQGPTGNQPQHF.

This rearrangement joins TRBV30 to TRBJ1-1; tentative D call: TRBD1 (5 bases). Germline V gives CDR1 GTSNPN, CDR2 SVGIG (reference sequence). V was trimmed by 3 bases and J by 0 bases, leaving 20 bases between them. This CDR3 is built from 17 residues. Here the CDR3 DNA reads TGTGCCTGGAGGAAGCCGGGACTGAATTTGATGAACACTGAAGCTTTCTTT. As protein: CAWRKPGLNLMNTEAFF.

The V call is TRBV12-5, the J call TRBJ1-4, with D possibly being TRBD1 (5 bases). Germline lookup yields CDR1 LGHNT and CDR2 FRNRAP. This CDR3 is 14 amino acids long. The V end lost 2 bases, the J end lost 7 bases, and 11 bases lay between the germline ends. For the CDR3, the DNA is TGTGCTAGTGGTTTGTTCCGGGGGGGTGAAAAACTGTTTTTT. Its protein product is CASGLFRGGEKLFF.

The chain joins TRBV5-1 to TRBJ1-3; D ambiguous. The CDR3 runs 14 residues. Between the trimmed V and J ends, which lost 0 bases and 4 bases, there was a span of 8 bases. The germline V gene encodes CDR1 SGHRS and CDR2 YFSETQ. In nucleotides, the CDR3 is TGCGCCAGCAGCTTGGACAGTGCGGGAAACACCATATATTTT. Its translation: CASSLDSAGNTIYF.

This clone occurred a few times. The chain couples TRBV19 to TRBJ2-7, with TRBD2 matching 7 bases. The germline gives CDR1 LNHDA, CDR2 SQIVND (reference sequence). V was clipped by 1 base and J by 1 base; unmatched bases: 4. CDR3 length: 15 residues. The CDR3 region is CASSIVGGQSYEQYF. The CDR3 nucleotides are TGTGCCAGTAGTATAGTGGGAGGGCAGTCCTACGAGCAGTACTTC.

The gene calls are TRBV6-1 and TRBJ1-2; D not certain. The CDR3 length is 14 residues. CDR1 MNHNS and CDR2 SASEGT come from the germline V gene. Trimming shortened V by 2 bases and J by 0 bases, and 7 bases separated the two germline ends. For the CDR3, the DNA is TGTGCCAGCAGTGAACCGGAGGCTAACTATGGCTACACCTTC. Its protein is CASSEPEANYGYTF.

The chain uses TRBV20-1 and TRBJ2-5, with a possible D match to TRBD2 (6 bases). V was pared by 6 bases and J by 9 bases, with 14 bases between. The CDR3 runs 11 residues. The V gene's germline CDR1 is DFQATT and CDR2 SNEGSKA (reference sequence). The CDR3, as DNA: TGCAGTGCCCCCGGCCCGGGGGCCCAGTACTTC. This sequence encodes CSAPGPGAQYF.

The rearrangement joins TRBV30 to TRBJ1-5, with D perhaps matching TRBD1 (6 bases). The CDR3 has 15 amino acids. V was trimmed by 7 bases and J by 3 bases, leaving 19 bases between them. Per the germline V gene, CDR1 is GTSNPN and CDR2 is SVGIG (reference sequence). The CDR3 DNA reads as TGTGCCTATATACCCCACGGGACAAACAATCAGCCCCAGCATTTT. Encoded protein: CAYIPHGTNNQPQHF.

The rearrangement joins TRBV9 to TRBJ2-1, with TRBD2 matching over 10 bases. CDR1 and CDR2 (germline): SGDLS, YYNGEE. Trimming cost V 1 base and J 3 bases; bases outside gene matches: 1. This CDR3 is built from 15 residues. The CDR3 DNA reads as TGTGCCAGCAGCGTATGGACTAGCGGCTACAATGAGCAGTTCTTC. Its protein is CASSVWTSGYNEQFF.

V is TRBV30 and J is TRBJ2-3, with TRBD2 matching 7 bases. CDR1 and CDR2 (germline): GTSNPN, SVGIG (reference sequence). The CDR3 is made up of 20 amino acids. V shed 2 bases and J 0 bases; nucleotides not matched to a gene: 20. CDR3 residues: CAWSRGSGVYSSSSTDTQYF. CDR3 in DNA: TGTGCCTGGAGTCGAGGGAGCGGGGTTTATTCCTCCTCAAGCACAGATACGCAGTATTTT.

This chain connects TRBV28 to TRBJ1-3, with a possible D match to TRBD1 (6 bases). V was trimmed by 5 bases and J by 2 bases, leaving 16 bases between them. The germline V gene encodes CDR1 MDHEN and CDR2 SYDVKM. There are 16 residues in the CDR3. CDR3 region: CASSLLTQGPGNTIYF. In nucleotides, the CDR3 is TGTGCCAGCAGTCTGCTAACACAGGGCCCTGGAAACACCATATATTTT.